This T cell receptor beta chain came from a study of T cells in Graves' hyperthyroidism and ophthalmopathy. Study information: Staff took peripheral blood when the initial diagnosis was made, before any treatment began.

Findings of the study overall: Blood also contained most expanded thyroid clonotypes above 0.001.

The source material, RNA transcripts, was used to amplify TCR beta CDR3 regions. A first-round RT-PCR of the TCR CDR3 used the HTBI primer set. A single record per CDR3 protein comes from TCRdb applying MiXCR to the multiplex PCR reads. The sample contains some 360,000 distinct CDR3 sequences, 15% to 20% of which appear only once. The V segment lost 6 bases and the J segment 1 base; nucleotides outside the gene matches: 9. This CDR3 region has 15 residues. The germline V gene has CDR1 MDHEN and CDR2 SYDVKM. This clonotype was seen many times. Antigen unknown. The V gene is TRBV28, the J gene TRBJ2-7; 7 bases align to TRBD2. What was sequenced was blood. This receptor was obtained from a woman between 40 and 55 years old with Graves' ophthalmopathy. The CDR3 nucleotides read TGTGCCAGCAGCCTAGCTAGCGGACTTTCCTACGAGCAGTACTTC. Protein product: CASSLASGLSYEQYF. Full variable domain (remainder filled in from reference TRBV28 and TRBJ2-7): DVKVTQSSRYLVKRTGEKVFLECVQDMDHENMFWYRQDPGLGLRLIYFSYDVKMKEKGDIPEGYSVSREKKERFSLILESASTNQTSMYLCASSLASGLSYEQYFGPGTRLTVT.